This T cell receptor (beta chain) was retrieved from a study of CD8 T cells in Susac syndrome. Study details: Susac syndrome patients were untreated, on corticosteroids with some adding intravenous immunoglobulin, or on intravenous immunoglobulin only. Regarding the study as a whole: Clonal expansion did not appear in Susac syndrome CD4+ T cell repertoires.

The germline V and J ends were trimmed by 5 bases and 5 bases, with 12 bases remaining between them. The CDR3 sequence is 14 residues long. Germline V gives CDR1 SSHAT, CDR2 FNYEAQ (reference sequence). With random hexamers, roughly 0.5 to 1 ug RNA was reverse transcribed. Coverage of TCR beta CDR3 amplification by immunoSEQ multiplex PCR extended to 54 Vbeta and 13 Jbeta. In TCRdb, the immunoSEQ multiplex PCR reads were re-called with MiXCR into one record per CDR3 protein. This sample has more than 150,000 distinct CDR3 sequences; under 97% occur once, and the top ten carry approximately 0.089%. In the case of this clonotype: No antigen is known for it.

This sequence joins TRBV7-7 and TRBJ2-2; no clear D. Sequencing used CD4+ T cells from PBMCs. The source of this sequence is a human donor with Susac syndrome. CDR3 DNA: TGTGCCAGCAGCACGCGGCCTGGGACCGGGGAGCTGTTTTTT. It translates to CASSTRPGTGELFF.